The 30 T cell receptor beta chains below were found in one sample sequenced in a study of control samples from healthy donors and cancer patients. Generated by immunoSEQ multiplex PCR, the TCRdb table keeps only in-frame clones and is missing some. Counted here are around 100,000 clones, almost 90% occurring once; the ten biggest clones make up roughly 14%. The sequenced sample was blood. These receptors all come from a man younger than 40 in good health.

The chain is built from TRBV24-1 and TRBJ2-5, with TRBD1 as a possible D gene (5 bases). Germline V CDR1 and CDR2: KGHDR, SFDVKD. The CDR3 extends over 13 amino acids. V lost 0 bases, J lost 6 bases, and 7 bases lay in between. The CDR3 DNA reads TGTGCCACCAGTGATTTGGACAGTCAGACCCAGTACTTC. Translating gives CATSDLDSQTQYF.

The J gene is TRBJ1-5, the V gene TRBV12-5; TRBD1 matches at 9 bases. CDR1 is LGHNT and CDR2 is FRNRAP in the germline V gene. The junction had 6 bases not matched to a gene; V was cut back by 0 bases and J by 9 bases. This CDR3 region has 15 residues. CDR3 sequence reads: CASGLVPGQGRPQHF. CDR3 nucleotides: TGTGCTAGTGGTTTGGTACCGGGACAGGGTAGGCCCCAGCATTTT.

CDR3 protein: CASSPRDFNTGELFF. CDR3 nucleotides: TGTGCCAGCAGTCCACGGGACTTCAACACCGGGGAGCTGTTTTTT. This rearrangement joins TRBV28 to TRBJ2-2, with a weak D call TRBD2 (6 bases). The CDR3 covers 15 residues. V lost 5 bases to trimming and J lost 2 bases, with 12 bases between them. The germline gives CDR1 MDHEN, CDR2 SYDVKM. Together with reference TRBV28 and TRBJ2-2, the CDR3 gives the full variable domain: DVKVTQSSRYLVKRTGEKVFLECVQDMDHENMFWYRQDPGLGLRLIYFSYDVKMKEKGDIPEGYSVSREKKERFSLILESASTNQTSMYLCASSPRDFNTGELFFGEGSRLTVL.

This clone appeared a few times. The CDR3 here is CASGLGQGANTGELFF. CDR3 nucleotides: TGTGCTAGTGGTTTGGGACAGGGCGCGAACACCGGGGAGCTGTTTTTT. V and J are TRBV12-5 and TRBJ2-2, with 7 positions matching TRBD1. CDR3 length equals 16 residues. CDR1 is LGHNT, CDR2 FRNRAP, per germline. Losses at the gene ends were 1 base for V and 0 bases for J; bases not matched to a gene: 2.

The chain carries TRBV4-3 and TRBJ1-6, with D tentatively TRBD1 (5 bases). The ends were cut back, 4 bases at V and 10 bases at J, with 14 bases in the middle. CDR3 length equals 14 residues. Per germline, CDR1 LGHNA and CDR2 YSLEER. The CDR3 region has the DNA TGCGCCAGCAGCCTAGGGGATGTAAAATCACCCCTCCACTTT. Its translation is CASSLGDVKSPLHF.

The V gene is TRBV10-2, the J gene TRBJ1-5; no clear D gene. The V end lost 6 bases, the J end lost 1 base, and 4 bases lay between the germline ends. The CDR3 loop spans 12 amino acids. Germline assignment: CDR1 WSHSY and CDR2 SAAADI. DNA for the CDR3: TGCGCCAGCAGGGACAGCAATCAGCCCCAGCATTTT. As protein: CASRDSNQPQHF.

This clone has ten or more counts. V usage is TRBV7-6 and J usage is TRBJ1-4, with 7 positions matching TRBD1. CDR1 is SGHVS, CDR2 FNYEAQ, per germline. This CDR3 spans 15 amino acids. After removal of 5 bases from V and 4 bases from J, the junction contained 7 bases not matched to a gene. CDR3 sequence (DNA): TGTGCCAGCAGCGGAACTCGGGACAGTAATGAAAAACTGTTTTTT. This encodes CASSGTRDSNEKLFF.

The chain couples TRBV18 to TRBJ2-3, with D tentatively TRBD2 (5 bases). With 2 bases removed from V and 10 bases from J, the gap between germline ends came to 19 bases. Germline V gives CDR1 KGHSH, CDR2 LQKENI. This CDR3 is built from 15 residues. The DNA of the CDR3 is TGTGCCAGCTCACCAAGGCAGGACTCATCCTCCGCGCAGTATTTT. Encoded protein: CASSPRQDSSSAQYF.

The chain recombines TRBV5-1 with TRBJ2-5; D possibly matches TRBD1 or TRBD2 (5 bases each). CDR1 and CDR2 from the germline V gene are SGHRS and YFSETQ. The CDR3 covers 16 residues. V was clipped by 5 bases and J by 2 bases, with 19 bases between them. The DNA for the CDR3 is TGCGCCAGCAGTGGGGTCGGGGCAGATCCACAAGAGACCCAGTACTTC. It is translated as CASSGVGADPQETQYF.

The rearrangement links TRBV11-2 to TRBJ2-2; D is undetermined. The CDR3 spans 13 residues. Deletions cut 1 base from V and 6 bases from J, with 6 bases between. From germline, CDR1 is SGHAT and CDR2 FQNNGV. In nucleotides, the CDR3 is TGTGCCAGCAGCTTAGCCCCCCCCGGGGAGCTGTTTTTT. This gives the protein CASSLAPPGELFF.

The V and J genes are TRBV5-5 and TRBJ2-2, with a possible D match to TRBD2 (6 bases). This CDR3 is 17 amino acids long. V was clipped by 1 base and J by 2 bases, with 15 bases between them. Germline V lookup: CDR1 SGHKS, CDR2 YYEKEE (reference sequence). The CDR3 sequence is CASSLPTQRVNTGELFF. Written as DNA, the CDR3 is TGTGCCAGCAGCTTGCCCACCCAGCGGGTAAACACCGGGGAGCTGTTTTTT.

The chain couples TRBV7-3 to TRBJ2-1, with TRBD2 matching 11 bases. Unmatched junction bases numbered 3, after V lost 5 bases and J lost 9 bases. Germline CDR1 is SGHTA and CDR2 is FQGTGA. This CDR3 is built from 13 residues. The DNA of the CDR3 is TGTGCCAGCAGCGACGGGACTAGCGGTGAGCAGTTCTTC. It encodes CASSDGTSGEQFF.

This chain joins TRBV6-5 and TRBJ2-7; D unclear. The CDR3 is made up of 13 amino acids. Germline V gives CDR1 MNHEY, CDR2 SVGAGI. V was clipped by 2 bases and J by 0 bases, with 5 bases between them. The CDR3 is CASSYRASYEQYF. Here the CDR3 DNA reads TGTGCCAGCAGTTACAGGGCCTCCTACGAGCAGTACTTC.

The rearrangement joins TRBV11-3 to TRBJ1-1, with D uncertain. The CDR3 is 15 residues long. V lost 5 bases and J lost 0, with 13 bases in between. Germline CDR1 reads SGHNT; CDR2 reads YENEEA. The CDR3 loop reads CASSPNVIMNTEAFF. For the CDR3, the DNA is TGTGCCAGCAGCCCAAACGTGATAATGAACACTGAAGCTTTCTTT.

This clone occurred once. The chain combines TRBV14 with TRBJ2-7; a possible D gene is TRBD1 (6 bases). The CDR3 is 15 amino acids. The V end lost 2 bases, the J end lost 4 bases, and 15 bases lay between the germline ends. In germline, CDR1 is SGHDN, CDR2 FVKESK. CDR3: CASSQPDRNSYEQYF. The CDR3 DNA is TGTGCCAGCAGCCAACCTGACAGGAACTCATACGAGCAGTACTTC.

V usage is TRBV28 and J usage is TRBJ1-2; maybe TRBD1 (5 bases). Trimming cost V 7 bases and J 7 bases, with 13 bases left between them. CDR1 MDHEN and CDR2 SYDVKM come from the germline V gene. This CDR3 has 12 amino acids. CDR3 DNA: TGTGCCAGCACTAGGTCTAGGGGTGGCTACACCTTC. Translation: CASTRSRGGYTF.

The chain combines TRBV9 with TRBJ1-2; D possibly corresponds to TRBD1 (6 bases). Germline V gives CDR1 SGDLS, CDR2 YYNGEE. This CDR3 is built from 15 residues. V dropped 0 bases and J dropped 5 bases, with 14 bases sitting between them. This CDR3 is CASSVAFGQSYGYTF. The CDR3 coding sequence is TGTGCCAGCAGCGTAGCTTTCGGACAGTCATATGGCTACACCTTC.

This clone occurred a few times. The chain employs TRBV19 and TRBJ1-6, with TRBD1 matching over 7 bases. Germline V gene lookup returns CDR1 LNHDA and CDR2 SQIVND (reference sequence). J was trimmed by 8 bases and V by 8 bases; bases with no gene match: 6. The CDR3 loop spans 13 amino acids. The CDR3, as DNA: TGTGCCAGTTCGGGACAGCGCGATTCACCCCTCCACTTT. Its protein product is CASSGQRDSPLHF.

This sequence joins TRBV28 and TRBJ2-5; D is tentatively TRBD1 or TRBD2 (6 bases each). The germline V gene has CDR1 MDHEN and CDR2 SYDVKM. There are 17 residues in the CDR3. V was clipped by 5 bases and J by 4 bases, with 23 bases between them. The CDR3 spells CASSPRDTGRWGETQYF. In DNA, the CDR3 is TGTGCCAGCAGTCCGCGGGACACAGGACGTTGGGGAGAGACCCAGTACTTC.

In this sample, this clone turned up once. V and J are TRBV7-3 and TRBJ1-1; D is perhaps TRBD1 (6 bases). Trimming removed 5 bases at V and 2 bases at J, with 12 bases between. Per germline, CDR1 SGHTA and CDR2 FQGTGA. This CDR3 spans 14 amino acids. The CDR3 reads CASSRDRTNTEAFF. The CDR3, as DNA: TGTGCCAGCAGCCGCGACAGGACAAACACTGAAGCTTTCTTT. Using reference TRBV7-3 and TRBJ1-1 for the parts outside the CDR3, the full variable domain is GAGVSQTPSNKVTEKGKYVELRCDPISGHTALYWYRQSLGQGPEFLIYFQGTGAADDSGLPNDRFFAVRPEGSVSTLKIQRTERGDSAVYLCASSRDRTNTEAFFGQGTRLTVV.

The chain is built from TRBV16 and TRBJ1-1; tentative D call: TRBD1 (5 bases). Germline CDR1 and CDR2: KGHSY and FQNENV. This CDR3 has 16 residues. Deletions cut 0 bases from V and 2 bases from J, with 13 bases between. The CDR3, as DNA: TGTGCCAGCAGCCAATCGGGCCCAGGGATAAACACTGAAGCTTTCTTT. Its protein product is CASSQSGPGINTEAFF.

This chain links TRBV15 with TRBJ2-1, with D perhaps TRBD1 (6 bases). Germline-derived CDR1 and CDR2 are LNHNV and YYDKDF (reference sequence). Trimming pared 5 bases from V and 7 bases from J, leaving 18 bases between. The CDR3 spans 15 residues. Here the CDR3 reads CATSWDILSRNEQFF. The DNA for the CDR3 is TGTGCCACCAGCTGGGACATCTTATCGAGGAATGAGCAGTTCTTC.

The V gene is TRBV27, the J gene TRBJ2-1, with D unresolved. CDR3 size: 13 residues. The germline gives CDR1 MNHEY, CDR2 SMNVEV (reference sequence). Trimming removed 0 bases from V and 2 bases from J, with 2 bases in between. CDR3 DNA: TGTGCCAGCAGTTTATCGACCTACAATGAGCAGTTCTTC. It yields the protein CASSLSTYNEQFF.

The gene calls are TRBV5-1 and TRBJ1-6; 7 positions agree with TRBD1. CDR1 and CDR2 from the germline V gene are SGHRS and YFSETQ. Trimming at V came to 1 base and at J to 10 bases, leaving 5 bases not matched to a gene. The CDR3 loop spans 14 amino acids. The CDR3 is CASSLPGGESPLHF. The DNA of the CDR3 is TGCGCCAGCAGCTTGCCAGGGGGAGAATCACCCCTCCACTTT.

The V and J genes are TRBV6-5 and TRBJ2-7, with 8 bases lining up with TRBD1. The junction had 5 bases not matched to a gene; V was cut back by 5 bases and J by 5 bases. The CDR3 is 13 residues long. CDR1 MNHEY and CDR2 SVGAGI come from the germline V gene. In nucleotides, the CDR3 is TGTGCCAGCAGTAAAACAGGGGGTCACGAGCAGTACTTC. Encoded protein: CASSKTGGHEQYF.

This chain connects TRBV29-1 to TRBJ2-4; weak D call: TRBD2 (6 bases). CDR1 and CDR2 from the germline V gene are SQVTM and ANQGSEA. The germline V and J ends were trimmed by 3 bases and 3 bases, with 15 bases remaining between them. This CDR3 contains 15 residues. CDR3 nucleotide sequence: TGCAGCGTTGAGGGGCGGGATGGGGGCAAAAACATTCAGTACTTC. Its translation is CSVEGRDGGKNIQYF.

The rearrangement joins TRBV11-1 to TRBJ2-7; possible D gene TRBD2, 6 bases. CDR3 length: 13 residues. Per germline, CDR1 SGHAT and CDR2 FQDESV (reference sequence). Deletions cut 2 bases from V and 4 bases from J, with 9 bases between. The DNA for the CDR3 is TGTGCCAGCAGCTTAAGGCGGGGATACGAGCAGTACTTC. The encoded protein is CASSLRRGYEQYF. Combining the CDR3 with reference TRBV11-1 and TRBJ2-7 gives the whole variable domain EAEVAQSPRYKITEKSQAVAFWCDPISGHATLYWYRQILGQGPELLVQFQDESVVDDSQLPKDRFSAERLKGVDSTLKIQPAELGDSAMYLCASSLRRGYEQYFGPGTRLTVT.

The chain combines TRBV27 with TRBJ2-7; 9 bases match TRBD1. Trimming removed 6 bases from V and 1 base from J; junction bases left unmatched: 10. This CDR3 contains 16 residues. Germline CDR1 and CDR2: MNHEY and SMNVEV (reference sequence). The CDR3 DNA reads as TGTGCCAGCAGACCATTATTAGGGACAGGGTCCTACGAGCAGTACTTC. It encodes CASRPLLGTGSYEQYF.

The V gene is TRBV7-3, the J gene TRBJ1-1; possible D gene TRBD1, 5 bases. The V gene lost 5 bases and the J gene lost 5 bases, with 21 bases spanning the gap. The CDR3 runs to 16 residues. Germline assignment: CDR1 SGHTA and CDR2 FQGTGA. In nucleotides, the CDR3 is TGTGCCAGCAGCCCCGTAGGGTCAGGGTATGGGACTGAAGCTTTCTTT. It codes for CASSPVGSGYGTEAFF.

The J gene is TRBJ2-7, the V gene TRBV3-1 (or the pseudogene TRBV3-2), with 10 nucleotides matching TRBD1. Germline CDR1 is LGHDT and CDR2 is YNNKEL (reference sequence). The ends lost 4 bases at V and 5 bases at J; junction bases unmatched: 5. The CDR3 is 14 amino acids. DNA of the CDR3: TGTGCCAGCAGCCGTGGGACAGGGGTCAACGAGCAGTACTTC. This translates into CASSRGTGVNEQYF.